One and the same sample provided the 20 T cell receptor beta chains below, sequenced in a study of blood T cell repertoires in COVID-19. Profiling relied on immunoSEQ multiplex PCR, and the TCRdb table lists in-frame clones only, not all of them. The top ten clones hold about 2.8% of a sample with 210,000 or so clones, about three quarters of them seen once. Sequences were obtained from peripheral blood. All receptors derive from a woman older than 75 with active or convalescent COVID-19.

The CDR3 is CASSLGTGSSNYGYTF. The CDR3 DNA reads TGTGCCAGCAGCCTGGGGACAGGGAGTAGTAACTATGGCTACACCTTC. This chain links TRBV5-4 with TRBJ1-2; 9 bases are a match to TRBD1. The CDR3 consists of 16 residues. Per germline, CDR1 SGHNT and CDR2 YYREEE (reference sequence). The V and J ends lost 4 bases and 1 base, in that order; junction bases with no gene match: 8.

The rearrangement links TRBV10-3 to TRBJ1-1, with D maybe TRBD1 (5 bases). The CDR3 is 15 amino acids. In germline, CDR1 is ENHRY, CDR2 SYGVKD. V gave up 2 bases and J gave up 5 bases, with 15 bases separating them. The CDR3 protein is CAISENRVRATEAFF. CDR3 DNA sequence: TGTGCCATCAGTGAGAATCGCGTCAGGGCAACTGAAGCTTTCTTT.

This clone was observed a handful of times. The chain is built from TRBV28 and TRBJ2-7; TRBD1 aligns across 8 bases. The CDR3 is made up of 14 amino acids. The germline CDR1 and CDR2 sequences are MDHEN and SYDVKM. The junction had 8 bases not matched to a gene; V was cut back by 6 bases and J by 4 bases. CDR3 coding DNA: TGTGCCAGCAGGGGACAGGTACCCTCGTACGAGCAGTACTTC. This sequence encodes CASRGQVPSYEQYF.

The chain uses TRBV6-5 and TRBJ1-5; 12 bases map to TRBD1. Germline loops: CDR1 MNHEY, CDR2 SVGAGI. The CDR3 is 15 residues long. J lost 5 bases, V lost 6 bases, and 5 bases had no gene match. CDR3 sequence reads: CASSLRDRGHQPQHF. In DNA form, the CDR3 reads TGTGCCAGCAGCCTCCGGGACAGGGGGCATCAGCCCCAGCATTTT.

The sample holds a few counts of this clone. The CDR3 DNA reads as TGTGCCAGCAGCAAATTTCGCGGCTCTGGAAACACCATATATTTT. Protein: CASSKFRGSGNTIYF. This sequence joins TRBV13 and TRBJ1-3; D gene ambiguous. The CDR3 loop spans 15 amino acids. Germline-derived CDR1 and CDR2 are PRHDT and FYEKMQ (reference sequence). Trimming removed 5 bases at V and 0 bases at J, with 11 bases between.

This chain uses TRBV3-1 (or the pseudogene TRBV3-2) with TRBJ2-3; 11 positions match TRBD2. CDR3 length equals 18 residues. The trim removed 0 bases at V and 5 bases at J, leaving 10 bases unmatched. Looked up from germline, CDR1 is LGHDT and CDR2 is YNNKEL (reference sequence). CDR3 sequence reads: CASSQEVLAGGKGDTQYF. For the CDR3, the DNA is TGTGCCAGCAGCCAAGAGGTGCTAGCGGGGGGCAAGGGAGATACGCAGTATTTT.

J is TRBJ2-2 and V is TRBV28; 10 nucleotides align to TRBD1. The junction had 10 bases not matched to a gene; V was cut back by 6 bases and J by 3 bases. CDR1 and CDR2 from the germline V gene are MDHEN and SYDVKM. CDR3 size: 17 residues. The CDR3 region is CASREESDRGYTGELFF. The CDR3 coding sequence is TGTGCCAGCAGGGAAGAATCGGACAGGGGGTACACCGGGGAGCTGTTTTTT.

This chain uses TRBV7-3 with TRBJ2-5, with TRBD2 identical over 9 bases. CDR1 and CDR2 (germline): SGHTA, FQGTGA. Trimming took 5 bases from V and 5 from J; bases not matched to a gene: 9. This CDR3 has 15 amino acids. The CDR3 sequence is CASSRMAGGSETQYF. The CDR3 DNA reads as TGTGCCAGCAGCCGAATGGCGGGGGGGTCGGAGACCCAGTACTTC.

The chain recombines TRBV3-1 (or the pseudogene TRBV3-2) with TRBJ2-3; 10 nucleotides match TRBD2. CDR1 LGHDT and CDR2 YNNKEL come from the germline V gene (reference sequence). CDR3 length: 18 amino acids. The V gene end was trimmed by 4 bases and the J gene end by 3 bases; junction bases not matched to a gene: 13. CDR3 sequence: CASSPRPGQRGGTDTQYF. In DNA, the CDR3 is TGTGCCAGCAGCCCCCGCCCGGGGCAGCGGGGGGGGACAGATACGCAGTATTTT.

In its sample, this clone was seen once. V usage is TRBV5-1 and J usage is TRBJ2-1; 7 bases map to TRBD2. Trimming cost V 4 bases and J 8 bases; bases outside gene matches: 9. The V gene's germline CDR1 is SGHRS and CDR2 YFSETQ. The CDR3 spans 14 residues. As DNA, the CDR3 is TGCGCCAGCAGCCCGAGCGGGGCTTGGGATGAGCAGTTCTTC. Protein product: CASSPSGAWDEQFF.

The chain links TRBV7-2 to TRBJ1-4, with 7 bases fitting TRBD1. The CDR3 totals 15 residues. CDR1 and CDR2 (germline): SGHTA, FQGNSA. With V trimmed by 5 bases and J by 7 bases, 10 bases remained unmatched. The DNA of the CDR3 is TGTGCCAGCAGCCAACTACAGGGGTTTAGTGAAAAACTGTTTTTT. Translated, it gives CASSQLQGFSEKLFF.

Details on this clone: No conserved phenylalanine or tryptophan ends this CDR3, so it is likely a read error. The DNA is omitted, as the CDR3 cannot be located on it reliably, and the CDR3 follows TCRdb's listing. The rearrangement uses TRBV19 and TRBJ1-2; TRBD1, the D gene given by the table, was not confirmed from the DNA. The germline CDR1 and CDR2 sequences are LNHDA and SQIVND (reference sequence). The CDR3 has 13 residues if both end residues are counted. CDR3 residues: CASSIDRLGARQI.

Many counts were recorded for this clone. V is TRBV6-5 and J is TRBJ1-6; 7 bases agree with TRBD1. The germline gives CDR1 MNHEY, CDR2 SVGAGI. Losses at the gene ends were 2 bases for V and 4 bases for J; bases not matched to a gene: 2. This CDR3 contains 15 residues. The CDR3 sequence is CASSYGDSYNSPLHF. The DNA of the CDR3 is TGTGCCAGCAGTTACGGGGACAGTTATAATTCACCCCTCCACTTT.

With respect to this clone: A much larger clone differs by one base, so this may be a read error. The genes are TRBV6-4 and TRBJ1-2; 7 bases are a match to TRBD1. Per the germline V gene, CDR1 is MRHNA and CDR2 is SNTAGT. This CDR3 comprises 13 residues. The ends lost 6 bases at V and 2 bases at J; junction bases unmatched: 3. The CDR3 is CASSPDRNYGYTF. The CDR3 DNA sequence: TGTGCCAGCAGCCCGGACAGGAACTATGGCTACACCTTC.

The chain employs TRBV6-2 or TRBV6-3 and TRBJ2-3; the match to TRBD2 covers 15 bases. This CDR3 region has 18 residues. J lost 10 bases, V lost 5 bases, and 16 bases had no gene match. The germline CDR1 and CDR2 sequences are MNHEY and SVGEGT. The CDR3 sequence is CASSGTGLAGGLHRPQYF. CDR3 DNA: TGTGCCAGCAGTGGCACGGGACTAGCGGGGGGTCTACACCGTCCGCAGTATTTT.

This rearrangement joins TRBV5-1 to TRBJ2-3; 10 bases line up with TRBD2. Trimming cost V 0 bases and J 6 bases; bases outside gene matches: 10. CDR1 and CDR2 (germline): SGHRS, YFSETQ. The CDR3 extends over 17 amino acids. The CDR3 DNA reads TGCGCCAGCAGCTTGGCCGCGGTAGCGGGGGGCGGTGATACGCAGTATTTT. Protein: CASSLAAVAGGGDTQYF.

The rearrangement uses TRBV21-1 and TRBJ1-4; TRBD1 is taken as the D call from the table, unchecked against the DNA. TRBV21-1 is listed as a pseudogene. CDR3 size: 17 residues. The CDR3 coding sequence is TGTGCCAGCAGTCCCGGGACAGGGACTTTGTTCGGCGAAAAACTGTTTTTT. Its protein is CASSPGTGTLFGEKLFF.

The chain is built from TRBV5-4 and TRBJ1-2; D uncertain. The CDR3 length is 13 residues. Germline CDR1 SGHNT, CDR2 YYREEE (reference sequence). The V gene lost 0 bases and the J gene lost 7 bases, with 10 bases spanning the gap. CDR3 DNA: TGTGCCAGCAGCTTGGAGCAGGCCTCTGGCTACACCTTC. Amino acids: CASSLEQASGYTF.

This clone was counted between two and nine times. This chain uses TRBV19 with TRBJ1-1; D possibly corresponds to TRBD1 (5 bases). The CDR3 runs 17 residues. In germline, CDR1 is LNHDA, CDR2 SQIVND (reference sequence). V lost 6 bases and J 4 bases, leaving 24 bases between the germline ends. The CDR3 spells CASSTKGQGGMSTEAFF. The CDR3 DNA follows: TGTGCCAGTAGCACTAAGGGGCAGGGAGGTATGAGCACTGAAGCTTTCTTT.

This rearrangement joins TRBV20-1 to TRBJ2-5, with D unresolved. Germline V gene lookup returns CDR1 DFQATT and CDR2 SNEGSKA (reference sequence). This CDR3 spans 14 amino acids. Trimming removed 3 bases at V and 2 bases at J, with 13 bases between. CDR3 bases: TGCAGTGCTAGTTTGTTAGGAGCACAAGAGACCCAGTACTTC. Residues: CSASLLGAQETQYF.